This TCR beta chain originates from a study of blood T cell repertoires in COVID-19 (dated by TCRdb to the early 2020s). Broadly, across the study: Collaborator samples came from the United States, Italy and Spain and covered acute and convalescent phases of COVID-19. The prospective study material was composed of cDNA or gDNA derived from T cells, B-cell-depleted T cells, or PBMCs. Deeply sampled blood TCRbeta repertoires from subjects exposed to, actively infected with, or recovered from COVID-19 were included in the dataset. The repertoires were released in a freely available public database intended as a resource for research on the immune response to SARS-CoV-2. The samples were drawn from two sources: the first 160 participants of the ongoing ImmuneRACE study, and fewer than 1,500 subjects contributed by 6 global collaborators. The sample metadata nearly always contained a de-identified subject ID, COVID-19 status, age in years and sex. Where available, HLA class I and class II types were obtained from metadata supplied by the sample provider rather than from assay-based typing. Beyond this particular receptor, the publication reports: How much clinical and demographic metadata was included differed by source and by participant, and the metadata was provided uncurated.

Trimmed from V: 5 bases; trimmed from J: 3 bases; junction bases lacking a gene match: 12. Including the terminal cysteine and phenylalanine, the CDR3 comprises 17 residues. Kept here is only the CDR3 DNA, which spans 51 bases and is read in frame from base 1. Based on the germline V gene, the CDR1 and CDR2 sequences are MDHEN and SYDVKM. A note on this clone: Its antigen is still unknown. Within one base of it there is no much larger clone, and no base qualities were kept.

TCRbeta CDR3 regions were amplified from genomic DNA by means of the immunoSEQ Assay, a bias-controlled multiplex PCR. Regarding the original processing steps: Within the assay, amplification of reference gene primers was used to estimate how many nucleated cells each sample contained. Sequence reads were collapsed and filtered to measure the absolute abundance of every unique TCRbeta CDR3 rearrangement. For each sample, productive Simpson clonality was calculated as the square root of Simpson's diversity index over productive rearrangements. TCRdb carries this immuneACCESS record with in-frame sequences only. Its versions omit some clonotypes, under half of them owing to an unresolved V gene in the studies checked, with the rest unexplained. V and J calls and clone size are copied from that table; D and trimming were computed from the DNA. A total of nearly 300,000 clones appear in this sample, approximately 88% of them only once. The ten largest clonotypes hold over 6% of the sample.

Another Seattle source contributed samples from volunteer blood donors who had recovered from COVID-19. Each collaborating institution followed its own protocols to collect whole blood in K2EDTA tubes. For TCRbeta analysis, collaborators shipped samples as frozen whole blood, isolated PBMCs, or DNA extracted from either of those sample types. The receptor's source is a woman between 25 and 40 years old who had recovered from COVID-19. The sequence joins TRBV28 to TRBJ2-7, with 11 junctional bases fitting TRBD1. Input material: peripheral blood. The CDR3: CASSRSFGQGANYEQYF. The nucleotide sequence is given as TGTGCCAGCAGTCGAAGCTTCGGACAGGGGGCGAACTACGAGCAGTACTTC.